This TCR beta chain was identified in a study of Ad26.COV2.S vaccination and SARS-CoV-2 variants. About the research overall: Enrolled in COV1001, the donor was in the Ad26.COV2.S trial arm, which received the vaccine. Intramuscular Ad26.COV2.S doses were given once or twice, 56 days apart.

General study results and limits: After vaccination, substantial breadth of spike-specific CD8+ and CD4+ responses was reported.

Note on this clone: Its antigen is currently unknown.

Here immunoSEQ multiplex PCR was the method, and the copy in TCRdb shows in-frame clones only, minus some. Here the sample spans about 460,000 clones, roughly nine tenths being singletons. Noted treatment: around 19 received Ad26.COV2.S at low or high dose, single or two shots; 5 received placebo; per-sample allocation not given. The study sampled participants on day 63 after the first vaccine or placebo injection. Boston hosted the donor, who was an adult aged 18-55 years. The ends were cut back, 1 base at V and 5 bases at J, with 15 bases in the middle. Per germline, CDR1 SGHRS and CDR2 YFSETQ. The CDR3 is made up of 15 amino acids.

The rearrangement links TRBV5-1 to TRBJ1-2; D ambiguous. This TCR derives from a person aged 18-65 years who received the Ad26.COV2.S COVID-19 vaccine or a placebo. Sequences were derived from peripheral blood, sampled in a trial of Ad26.COV2.S vaccine versus placebo. This chain's CDR3 is CASSLLVPDPYGYTF. The CDR3 region has the DNA TGCGCCAGCAGCTTGTTGGTCCCGGATCCGTATGGCTACACCTTC.